This T cell receptor (beta chain) appears in the sequencing data of a study of glioma-infiltrating T cells after dendritic cell vaccination. Primers: 60 V beta forward and 13 J beta reverse. This table comes from immunoSEQ multiplex PCR, and its TCRdb copy is limited to in-frame clones, with some not included. The sample shows approximately 91,000 clones, 75% to 85% of them seen only once. Indicated time point: after dendritic cell vaccination, including at tumor progression/relapse. Only patients with spare fresh-frozen tumor and over two years of follow-up were included. The CDR3 totals 15 residues. V was pared by 3 bases and J by 0 bases, with 5 bases of the junction left unmatched. Germline assignment: CDR1 SGDLS and CDR2 YYNGEE.

The chain uses TRBV9 and TRBJ1-2, with 7 bases aligning to TRBD1. The specimen was blood, collected after dendritic cell vaccination. This TCR came from a human donor with glioblastoma. CDR3 residues: CASSAPQGTNYGYTF. CDR3 DNA sequence: TGTGCCAGCAGCGCTCCACAGGGGACTAACTATGGCTACACCTTC. Full variable domain (outside the CDR3, taken from reference TRBV9 and TRBJ1-2): DSGVTQTPKHLITATGQRVTLRCSPRSGDLSVYWYQQSLDQGLQFLIQYYNGEERAKGNILERFSAQQFPDLHSELNLSSLELGDSALYFCASSAPQGTNYGYTFGSGTRLTVV.